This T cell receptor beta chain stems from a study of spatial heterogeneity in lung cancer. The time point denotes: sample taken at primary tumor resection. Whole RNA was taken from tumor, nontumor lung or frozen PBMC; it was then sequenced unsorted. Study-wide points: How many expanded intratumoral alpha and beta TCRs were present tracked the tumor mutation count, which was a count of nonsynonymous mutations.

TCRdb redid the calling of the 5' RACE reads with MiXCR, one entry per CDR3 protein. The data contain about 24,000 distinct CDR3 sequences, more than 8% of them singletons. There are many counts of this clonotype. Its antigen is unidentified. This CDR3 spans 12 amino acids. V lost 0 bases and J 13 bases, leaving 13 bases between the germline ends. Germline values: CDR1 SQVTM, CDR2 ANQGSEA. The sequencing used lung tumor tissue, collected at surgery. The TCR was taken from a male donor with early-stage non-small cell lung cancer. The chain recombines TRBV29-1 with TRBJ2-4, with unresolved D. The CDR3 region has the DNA TGCAGCGTTGAAGATCTCACAGTCCAACAGTACTTC. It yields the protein CSVEDLTVQQYF.